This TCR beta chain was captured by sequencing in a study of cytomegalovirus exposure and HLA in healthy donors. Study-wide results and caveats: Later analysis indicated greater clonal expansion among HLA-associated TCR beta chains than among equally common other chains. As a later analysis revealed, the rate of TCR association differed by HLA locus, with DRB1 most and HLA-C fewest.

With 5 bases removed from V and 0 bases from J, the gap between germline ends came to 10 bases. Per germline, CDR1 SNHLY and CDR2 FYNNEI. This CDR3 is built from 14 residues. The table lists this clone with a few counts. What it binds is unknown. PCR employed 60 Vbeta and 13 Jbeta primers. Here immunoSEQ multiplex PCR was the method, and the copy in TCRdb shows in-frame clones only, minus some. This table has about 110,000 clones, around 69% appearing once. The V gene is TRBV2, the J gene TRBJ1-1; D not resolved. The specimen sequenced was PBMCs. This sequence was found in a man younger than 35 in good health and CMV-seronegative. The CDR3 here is CASSNRRVNTEAFF. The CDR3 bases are TGTGCCAGCAGTAATAGACGGGTGAACACTGAAGCTTTCTTT.